These 16 T cell receptor beta chains came from one sample sequenced in a study of cytomegalovirus exposure and HLA in healthy donors. Generated by immunoSEQ multiplex PCR, the TCRdb table keeps only in-frame clones and is missing some. The top ten clones hold 7.9% of a sample with fewer than 150,000 clones, 88% of them seen once. Sequencing was done on a sample of PBMCs. The receptor set was obtained from a woman aged 18-29 years in good health and CMV-seropositive.

The chain combines TRBV5-3 with TRBJ2-3; 7 bases fit TRBD1. TRBV5-3 is recorded as an ORF, its role being uncertain. V was clipped by 6 bases and J by 12 bases; unmatched bases: 4. The CDR3 is 10 residues long. CDR3: CARNRDSQYF. As DNA, the CDR3 is TGTGCCAGAAACCGGGACAGTCAGTATTTT.

The V call is TRBV7-2, the J call TRBJ1-6; tentative D call: TRBD1 (5 bases). This CDR3 region has 15 residues. Trimming cost V 2 bases and J 7 bases, with 12 bases left between them. CDR1 and CDR2 from the germline V gene are SGHTA and FQGNSA. CDR3 nucleotide sequence: TGTGCCAGCAGCTTAAGTTTGGCAGGGAATTCACCCCTCCACTTT. Protein sequence: CASSLSLAGNSPLHF.

The chain employs TRBV21-1 and TRBJ1-1. TRBV21-1 constitutes a pseudogene. This CDR3 has 12 residues. CDR3 loop: CAGGDTDTEAFF. DNA for the CDR3: TGTGCCGGGGGGGACACGGACACTGAAGCTTTCTTT.

The V and J genes are TRBV4-3 and TRBJ2-7; the D gene is possibly TRBD1 (6 bases). Trimming cost V 0 bases and J 6 bases, with 18 bases left between them. The CDR3 covers 16 residues. Germline assignment: CDR1 LGHNA and CDR2 YSLEER. The CDR3 spells CASSQDYPTGSSEQYF. DNA of the CDR3: TGCGCCAGCAGCCAAGACTACCCTACAGGGAGTAGCGAGCAGTACTTC.

This chain links TRBV4-1 with TRBJ1-6; D uncertain. The length of the CDR3 is 17 residues. Germline-derived CDR1 and CDR2 are MGHRA and YSYEKL. The V gene lost 1 base and the J gene lost 0 bases, with 10 bases spanning the gap. The CDR3: CASSQGRTFSYNSPLHF. CDR3 in DNA: TGCGCCAGCAGCCAAGGACGGACTTTCTCCTATAATTCACCCCTCCACTTT.

This chain joins TRBV25-1 and TRBJ2-1, with TRBD2 matching over 8 bases. This CDR3 is built from 14 residues. Germline V CDR1 and CDR2: MGHDK, SYGVNS. V lost 8 bases and J lost 5; bases outside the gene matches: 8. The CDR3 region is CASSRSGGDNEQFF. In DNA form, the CDR3 reads TGTGCCAGCTCCCGCTCCGGGGGGGACAATGAGCAGTTCTTC.

The rearrangement uses TRBV6-4 and TRBJ1-1; TRBD1 agrees at 8 bases. J gave up 0 bases and V 8 bases, and 2 bases lay outside the gene matches. The germline CDR1 and CDR2 sequences are MRHNA and SNTAGT. CDR3 length: 13 residues. Here the CDR3 DNA reads TGTGCCAGCGGACAGGGCCTGAACACTGAAGCTTTCTTT. It yields the protein CASGQGLNTEAFF.

J is TRBJ2-3 and V is TRBV18; 13 nucleotides match TRBD2. The J segment lost 0 bases and the V segment lost 1 base, leaving 7 bases of the junction unmatched. The CDR3 is made up of 19 amino acids. Germline V gene data show CDR1 as KGHSH and CDR2 as LQKENI. CDR3 loop: CASSPRRTSGGTSTDTQYF. As DNA, the CDR3 is TGTGCCAGCTCACCACGCCGGACTAGCGGGGGAACTAGCACAGATACGCAGTATTTT. The full variable domain, rest sourced from reference TRBV18 and TRBJ2-3, is NAGVMQNPRHLVRRRGQEARLRCSPMKGHSHVYWYRQLPEEGLKFMVYLQKENIIDESGMPKERFSAEFPKEGPSILRIQQVVRGDSAAYFCASSPRRTSGGTSTDTQYFGPGTRLTVL.

The chain is built from TRBV27 and TRBJ1-6; weak D call: TRBD1 (6 bases). Trimming left V 2 bases short and J 10 bases short, with 12 bases between. The CDR3 sequence is 14 residues long. Germline CDR1 MNHEY, CDR2 SMNVEV (reference sequence). In DNA form, the CDR3 reads TGTGCCAGCAGTTTACCTACAGGGAACTCACCCCTCCACTTT. As protein: CASSLPTGNSPLHF.

This rearrangement joins TRBV27 to TRBJ1-2; D may be TRBD1 (6 bases). CDR3 length: 18 residues. Trimming removed 4 bases at V and 1 base at J, with 22 bases between. Germline V gives CDR1 MNHEY, CDR2 SMNVEV (reference sequence). CDR3 DNA: TGTGCCAGCAGTTCGCTGTCGACAGGAAGGACTGGTAACTATGGCTACACCTTC. It is translated as CASSSLSTGRTGNYGYTF.

V is TRBV2 and J is TRBJ2-1, with a possible D match to TRBD1 (6 bases). Germline values: CDR1 SNHLY, CDR2 FYNNEI. Trimming shortened V by 8 bases and J by 5 bases, and 16 bases separated the two germline ends. This CDR3 comprises 14 residues. DNA for the CDR3: TGTGCCAGCTGCACTGGGACAATAGACAATGAGCAGTTCTTC. Its translation is CASCTGTIDNEQFF.

This chain links TRBV19 with TRBJ2-4; TRBD2 is a possible D gene (5 bases). The CDR3 loop spans 14 amino acids. Germline V gives CDR1 LNHDA, CDR2 SQIVND (reference sequence). The V end lost 1 base, the J end lost 6 bases, and 10 bases lay between the germline ends. CDR3 sequence: CASSIGGFRNIQYF. The CDR3 DNA follows: TGTGCCAGTAGTATAGGCGGGTTTCGAAACATTCAGTACTTC.

The CDR3 region is CASSEGLSTGNTIYF. CDR3 sequence (DNA): TGTGCCAGCAGTGAAGGTTTGAGCACTGGAAACACCATATATTTT. V is TRBV2 and J is TRBJ1-3; D is unclear. V lost 1 base to trimming and J lost 2 bases, with 9 bases between them. Germline CDR1 reads SNHLY; CDR2 reads FYNNEI. The CDR3 has 15 residues.

The genes are TRBV30 and TRBJ2-1; D is perhaps TRBD1 (5 bases). Germline V gene data show CDR1 as GTSNPN and CDR2 as SVGIG (reference sequence). The CDR3 is 10 residues long. V was pared by 1 base and J by 15 bases, with 10 bases between. CDR3 in DNA: TGTGCCTGGAGTGACAGGAAGTTGTTCTTC. Residues: CAWSDRKLFF.

This chain joins TRBV11-3 and TRBJ2-1, with D tentatively TRBD2 (5 bases). This CDR3 has 13 amino acids. V was cut by 5 bases and J by 9 bases, with 14 bases left in between. The germline gives CDR1 SGHNT, CDR2 YENEEA. Here the CDR3 DNA reads TGTGCCAGCAGCCCTGGCCCCCGGGGTGAGCAGTTCTTC. Translation: CASSPGPRGEQFF.

The CDR3 DNA follows: TGTGCCAGCTCAGAGTGGGGGGGCCGTTTTCTGGAGTCTGATACGCAGTATTTT. It encodes CASSEWGGRFLESDTQYF. The rearrangement links TRBV18 to TRBJ2-3, with D perhaps TRBD2 (7 bases). The CDR3 has 18 residues. Trimming took 5 bases from V and 6 from J, leaving 27 bases between them. Germline lookup yields CDR1 KGHSH and CDR2 LQKENI. Variable domain in full (rest from reference TRBV18 and TRBJ2-3): NAGVMQNPRHLVRRRGQEARLRCSPMKGHSHVYWYRQLPEEGLKFMVYLQKENIIDESGMPKERFSAEFPKEGPSILRIQQVVRGDSAAYFCASSEWGGRFLESDTQYFGPGTRLTVL.